Sequencing of this TCR beta chain was carried out in a study of shared clonotypes between healthy human individuals. In the study overall: For every donor, three CD4 naive, three CD4 memory, two CD8 naive and one CD8 memory plates were used.

This clone was recorded once. Its matching antigen is unknown. The CDR3 spans 16 residues. CDR1 is SNHLY and CDR2 is FYNNEI in the germline V gene. Trimming took off 6 bases at V and 3 bases at J, with 19 bases between the two ends. Study-level results: The study found lower generation probabilities in non-shared clonotypes than in those shared by all four donors.

Deep level was the assay's run setting. Assay: immunoSEQ multiplex PCR; the TCRdb copy retains only in-frame clones and omits some. Of just over 2,000,000 clones listed, around 96% are singletons. As defined, naive CD8 cells were CD45RO-negative and positively selected for CCR7, with terminally differentiated effector memory CD45RA+ cells excluded. The sequenced sample consisted of naive CD8+ T cells sorted from blood. This sequence joins TRBV2 and TRBJ2-3; D may be TRBD1 (6 bases). The sequence was obtained from a man younger than 30 in good health. The CDR3 is CASSEGVAGETDTQYF. CDR3 in DNA: TGTGCCAGCAGCGAGGGGGTGGCAGGGGAAACAGATACGCAGTATTTT.